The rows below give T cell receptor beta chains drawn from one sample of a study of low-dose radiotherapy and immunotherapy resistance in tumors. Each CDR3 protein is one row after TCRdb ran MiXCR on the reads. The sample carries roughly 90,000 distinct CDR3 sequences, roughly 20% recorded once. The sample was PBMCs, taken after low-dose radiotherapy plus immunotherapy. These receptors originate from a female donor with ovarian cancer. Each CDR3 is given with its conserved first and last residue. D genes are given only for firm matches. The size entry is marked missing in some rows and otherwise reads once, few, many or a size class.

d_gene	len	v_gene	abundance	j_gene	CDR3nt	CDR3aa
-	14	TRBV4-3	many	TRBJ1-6	TGCGCCAGCAGCCTGGAGGGGCAGAATTCACCCCTCCACTTT	CASSLEGQNSPLHF
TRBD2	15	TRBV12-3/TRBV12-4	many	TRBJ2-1	TGTGCCAGCAGGAAACGGGGGGGCCTCTCCAATGAGCAGTTCTTC	CASRKRGGLSNEQFF
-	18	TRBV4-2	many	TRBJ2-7	TGTGCCAGCAGCCAAGATAGGCCGCTCAGCACCCTGTTCTACGAGCAGTACTTC	CASSQDRPLSTLFYEQYF
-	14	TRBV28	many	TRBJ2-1	TGTGCCAGCAGCCGGGACTCATCCTACAATGAGCAGTTCTTC	CASSRDSSYNEQFF
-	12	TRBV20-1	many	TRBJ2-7	TGCAGTGCTACCGACAAATCCTACGAGCAGTACTTC	CSATDKSYEQYF
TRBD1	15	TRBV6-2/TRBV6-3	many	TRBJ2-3	TGTGCCAGCAGTTCCGGGACAGGGGGCCCAGATACGCAGTATTTT	CASSSGTGGPDTQYF
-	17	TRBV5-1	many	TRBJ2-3	TGCGCCAGCAGGAAGGGCGGATACCGCTCCGGCACAGATACGCAGTATTTT	CASRKGGYRSGTDTQYF
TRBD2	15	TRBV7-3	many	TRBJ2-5	TGTGCCAGCAGCTCACTAGCGGGGCACCAAGAGACCCAGTACTTC	CASSSLAGHQETQYF
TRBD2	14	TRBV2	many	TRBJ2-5	TGTGCCAGCAGTGAAACGCGGGGGGGCAAGACCCAGTACTTC	CASSETRGGKTQYF
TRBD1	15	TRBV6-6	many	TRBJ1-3	TGTGCCAGCAGGGGGACAGGCGGAACTGGAAACACCATATATTTT	CASRGTGGTGNTIYF
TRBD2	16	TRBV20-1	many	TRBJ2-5	TGCAGTGCGACCCTTGGGACTAGCGGAAACCAAGAGACCCAGTACTTC	CSATLGTSGNQETQYF
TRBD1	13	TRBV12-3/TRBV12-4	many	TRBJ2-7	TGTGCCAGCAGTTGGGACAGGGGATACGAGCAGTACTTC	CASSWDRGYEQYF
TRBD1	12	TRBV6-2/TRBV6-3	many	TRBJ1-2	TGTGCCAGCGACAGGGCGCGGGATGGCTACACCTTC	CASDRARDGYTF
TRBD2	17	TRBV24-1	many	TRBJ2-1	TGTGCCACCAGTGATCCCCTACTTGCGGGAGGGTACAATGAGCAGTTCTTC	CATSDPLLAGGYNEQFF
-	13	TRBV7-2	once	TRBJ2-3	TGTGACATCAGCCCCAACCAAGGAGATACGCAGTATTTT	CDISPNQGDTQYF
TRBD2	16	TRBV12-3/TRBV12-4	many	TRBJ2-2	TGTGCCAGCAGTTCACGGACTAGCGGGATTGGCGGGGAGCTGTTTTTT	CASSSRTSGIGGELFF
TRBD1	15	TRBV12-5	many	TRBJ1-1	TGTGCTAGTGGCCTACTCCGCAGGGGGGGAACTGAAGCTTTCTTT	CASGLLRRGGTEAFF
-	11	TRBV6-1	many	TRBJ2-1	TGTGCCAGCAGTGAATTGTGGGAGCAGTTCTTC	CASSELWEQFF
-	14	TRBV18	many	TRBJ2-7	TGTGCCAGCTCACCGGTAACGGGTACCTACGAGCAGTACTTC	CASSPVTGTYEQYF
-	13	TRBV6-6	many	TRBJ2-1	TGTGCCAGCAGTGCTCAGGGCAGTGGTGAGCAGTTCTTC	CASSAQGSGEQFF
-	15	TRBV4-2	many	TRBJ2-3	TGTGCCAGCAGCCATGATAGCGGTAACCCCAGCTCGCAGTATTTT	CASSHDSGNPSSQYF
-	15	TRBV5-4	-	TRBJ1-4	TGTGCCAGCAGCTTCGACCAGGGGAGTGGTGAAAAACTGTTTTTT	CASSFDQGSGEKLFF
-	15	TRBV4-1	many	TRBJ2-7	TGCGCCAGCAGCCAAGGACCGGGAGTAAGCTACGAGCAGTACTTC	CASSQGPGVSYEQYF